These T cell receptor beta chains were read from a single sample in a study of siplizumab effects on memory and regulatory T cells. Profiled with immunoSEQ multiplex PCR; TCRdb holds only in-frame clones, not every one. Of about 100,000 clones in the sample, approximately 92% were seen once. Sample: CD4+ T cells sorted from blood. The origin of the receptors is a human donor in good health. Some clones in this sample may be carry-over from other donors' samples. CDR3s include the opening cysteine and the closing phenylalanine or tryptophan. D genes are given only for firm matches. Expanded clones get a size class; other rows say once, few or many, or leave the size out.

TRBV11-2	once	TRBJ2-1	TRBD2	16	TGTGCCAGCAGCTTATATGGGGCTAGCGGGAGCAATGAGCAGTTCTTC	CASSLYGASGSNEQFF
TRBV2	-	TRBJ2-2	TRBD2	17	TGTGCCAGCAGTCGGACTAGCGGGAGAATGGGGACCGGGGAGCTGTTTTTT	CASSRTSGRMGTGELFF
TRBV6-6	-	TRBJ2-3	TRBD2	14	TGTGCCAGTACGTACGGGGGGAGCTCAGATACGCAGTATTTT	CASTYGGSSDTQYF
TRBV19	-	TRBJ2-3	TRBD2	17	TGTGCCAGTAGGATGGGTATGGTAGCGGGACCTACAGATACGCAGTATTTT	CASRMGMVAGPTDTQYF
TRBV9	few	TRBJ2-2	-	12	TGTGCCAGCAGCGTATTGGCCGGGGAGCTGTTTTTT	CASSVLAGELFF
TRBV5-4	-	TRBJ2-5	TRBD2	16	TGTGCCAGCAGCTTGAAGGTCATCGGCGGGAGTGAGACCCAGTACTTC	CASSLKVIGGSETQYF
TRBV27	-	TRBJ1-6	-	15	TGTGCCAGCAGTTTATCAGGCTCCTATAATTCACCCCTCCACTTT	CASSLSGSYNSPLHF
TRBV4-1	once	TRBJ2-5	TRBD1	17	TGCGCCAGCAGCCACGGGGGACGGACAGGGCGAGGAGAGACCCAGTACTTC	CASSHGGRTGRGETQYF
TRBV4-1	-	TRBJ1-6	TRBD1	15	TGCGCCAGCAGCCACCGGGACAGGGATAATTCACCCCTCCACTTT	CASSHRDRDNSPLHF
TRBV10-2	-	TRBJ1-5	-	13	TGCGCCAGCAGTTCACAGGGCAATCAGCCCCAGCATTTT	CASSSQGNQPQHF
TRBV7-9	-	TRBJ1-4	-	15	TGTGCCAGCAGCCCACAAGGGGCTTTGGGTGAAAAACTGTTTTTT	CASSPQGALGEKLFF
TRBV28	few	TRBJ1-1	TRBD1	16	TGTGCCAGCAGTTTAAGGGGACAGGGGAGAAACACTGAAGCTTTCTTT	CASSLRGQGRNTEAFF
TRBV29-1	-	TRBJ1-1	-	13	TGCAGCGCGTCCGACAATGATCACACTGAAGCTTTCTTT	CSASDNDHTEAFF
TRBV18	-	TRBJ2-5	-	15	TGTGCCAGCTCACCACGGGAGGCTTCAGGAGAGACCCAGTACTTC	CASSPREASGETQYF
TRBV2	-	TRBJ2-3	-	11	TGTGCCAGCAGTGAGCGGGATACGCAGTATTTT	CASSERDTQYF
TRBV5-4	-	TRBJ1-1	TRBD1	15	TGTGCCAGCAGCTTGCTGACAGGGGGCGGAAACTTAGCTTTCTTT	CASSLLTGGGNLAFF
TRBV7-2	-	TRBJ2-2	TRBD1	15	TGTGCCAGCAGCTTTCAAGACAGGGACACCGGGGAGCTGTTTTTT	CASSFQDRDTGELFF
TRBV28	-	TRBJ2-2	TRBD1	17	TGTGCCAGCAGCCTGGGGACAGGCTTCGCGAACACCGGGGAGCTGTTTTTT	CASSLGTGFANTGELFF
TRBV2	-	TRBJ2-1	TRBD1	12	TGTGCCAGCAGGATGACAGGGGGCGAGCAGTTCTTC	CASRMTGGEQFF
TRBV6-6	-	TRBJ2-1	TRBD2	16	TGTGCCAGCAGTTGGACCGATTCCGGGACTACCAATGAGCAGTTCTTC	CASSWTDSGTTNEQFF
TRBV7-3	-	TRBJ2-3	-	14	TGTGCCAGCAGCTTAACCAATCATGCAGATACGCAGTATTTT	CASSLTNHADTQYF
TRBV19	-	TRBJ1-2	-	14	TGTGCCAGTAACCCAGTGTCGGGTCGCTATGGCTACACCTTC	CASNPVSGRYGYTF
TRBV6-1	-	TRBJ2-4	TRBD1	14	TGTGCCAGCAGTGCCGACAGGGCCGGAAACATTCAGTACTTC	CASSADRAGNIQYF
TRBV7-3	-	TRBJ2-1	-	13	TGTGCCAGCAGCTTCGTTCTAGGGGATGAGCAGTTCTTC	CASSFVLGDEQFF
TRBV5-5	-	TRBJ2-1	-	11	TGTGCCAGCAGCTTGTTTAATGAGCAGTTCTTC	CASSLFNEQFF
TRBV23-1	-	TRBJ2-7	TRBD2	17	TGCGCCAGCAGTCAAGGACTAGCGGGAGGGCTCGACAACGAGCAGTACTTC	CASSQGLAGGLDNEQYF
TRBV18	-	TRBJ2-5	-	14	TGTGCCAGCTCACTCTCTCCACAGGAGGGGACCCAGTACTTC	CASSLSPQEGTQYF
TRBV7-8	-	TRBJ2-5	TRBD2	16	TGTGCCAGCAGCTTAGGGACTAGCGGGAGTAGAGAGACCCAGTACTTC	CASSLGTSGSRETQYF
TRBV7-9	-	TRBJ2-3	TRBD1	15	TGTGCCAGCAGCTTAGGGGACAGGCGGGCAGATACGCAGTATTTT	CASSLGDRRADTQYF
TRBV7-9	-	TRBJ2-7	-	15	TGTGCCAGCAGCTTAGCGGTAGCGGAGACCTACGAGCAGTACTTC	CASSLAVAETYEQYF
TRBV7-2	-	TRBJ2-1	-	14	TGTGCCAGCAGCTTAGGGGCCAGCCCCAATGAGCAGTTCTTC	CASSLGASPNEQFF
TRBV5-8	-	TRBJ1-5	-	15	TGTGCCAGCAGCTTAATCTATGGGGGGGCAGAGCCCCAGCATTTT	CASSLIYGGAEPQHF
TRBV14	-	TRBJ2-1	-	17	TGTGCCAGCAGCCAAGATCTTGGTAGAAAGTTCTACAATGAGCAGTTCTTC	CASSQDLGRKFYNEQFF
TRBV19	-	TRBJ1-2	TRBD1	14	TGTGCCAGTAGTATGAGGACAGGGAGCTATGGCTACACCTTC	CASSMRTGSYGYTF
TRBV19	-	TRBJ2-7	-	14	TGTGCCAGTAGTAGAGGACAGCACTCCTACGAGCAGTACTTC	CASSRGQHSYEQYF
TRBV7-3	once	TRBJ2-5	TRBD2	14	TGTGCCAGCAGCCCAGGATCGACTAGCGGGACCCAGTACTTC	CASSPGSTSGTQYF
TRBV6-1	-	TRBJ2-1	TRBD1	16	TGTGCCAGCAGTGAGTCAATGGGACAGGGGTGGAATGAGCAGTTCTTC	CASSESMGQGWNEQFF
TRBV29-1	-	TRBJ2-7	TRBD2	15	TGCAGCGTCACCAATCCGGGACTAGCGGGAAACGAGCAGTACTTC	CSVTNPGLAGNEQYF
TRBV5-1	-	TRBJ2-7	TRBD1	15	TGCGCCAGCAGGTCTATCGGGACAGACACCTACGAGCAGTACTTC	CASRSIGTDTYEQYF
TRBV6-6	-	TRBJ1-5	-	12	TGTGCCAGCAAAGGGGGAAATCAGCCCCAGCATTTT	CASKGGNQPQHF
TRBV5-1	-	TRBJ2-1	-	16	TGCGCCAGCAGCCCCAGGGATACCGGTGTCTACAATGAGCAGTTCTTC	CASSPRDTGVYNEQFF
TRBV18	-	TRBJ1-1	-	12	TGTGCCAGCTCACAACCCGACCGTGACGCTTTCTTT	CASSQPDRDAFF
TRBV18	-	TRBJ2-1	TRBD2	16	TGTGCCAGCTCACCAGGACGCCCTAGCGGGAGCAATGAGCAGTTCTTC	CASSPGRPSGSNEQFF
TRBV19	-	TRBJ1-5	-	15	TGTGCCAGTAGTTATAGGTCAGGGTTTAATCAGCCCCAGCATTTT	CASSYRSGFNQPQHF
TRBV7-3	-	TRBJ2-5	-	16	TGTGCCAGCAGCTTAAGGGGGAGGGGGCTTTGGGAGACCCAGTACTTC	CASSLRGRGLWETQYF
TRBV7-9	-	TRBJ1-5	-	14	TGTGCCAGCAGCCCAGCGGCAGGGAATCAGCCCCAGCATTTT	CASSPAAGNQPQHF
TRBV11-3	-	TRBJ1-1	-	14	TGTGCCAGCAGCTATACTGGTGGGGACACTGAAGCTTTCTTT	CASSYTGGDTEAFF
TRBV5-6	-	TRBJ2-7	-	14	TGTGCCAGCAGCTTGGGTGGGAGGAAGTACGAGCAGTACTTC	CASSLGGRKYEQYF
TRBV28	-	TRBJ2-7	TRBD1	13	TGTGCCAGCAGTTTGGACAGGGGGTACGAGCAGTACTTC	CASSLDRGYEQYF
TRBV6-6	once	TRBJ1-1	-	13	TGTGCCAGCAGTTACTCGGCAGGTACTGAAGCTTTCTTT	CASSYSAGTEAFF
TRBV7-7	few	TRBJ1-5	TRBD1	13	TGTGCTAGCAGCTTAGACAGGGATCAGCCCCAGCATTTT	CASSLDRDQPQHF
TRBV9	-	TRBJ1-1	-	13	TGTGCCAGCAGCCCATCACCCGTCGCTGAAGCTTTCTTT	CASSPSPVAEAFF
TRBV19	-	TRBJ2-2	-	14	TGTGCCGCCTCCGGGACCTCCCTTTTGGGGGAGCTGTTTTTT	CAASGTSLLGELFF
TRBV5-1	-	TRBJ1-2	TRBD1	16	TGCGCCAGCAGCTTGGCCGGAGGGACAGGGTTCGATGGCTACACCTTC	CASSLAGGTGFDGYTF